This T cell receptor beta chain was identified in a study of T cell clones after liver transplantation (dated by TCRdb to between 2018 and 2021). A note on the overall study: The samples were obtained from ITN030ST, a randomized trial that attempted immunosuppression withdrawal within 2 years after liver transplantation. Donor-reactive T cell clones were identified by TCRbeta sequencing following a pre-transplant mixed lymphocyte reaction and were subsequently tracked in post-transplant blood. Third party-reactive TCRbeta sequences were also identified from pre-transplant MLRs to serve as an antigen-independent comparator for donor-reactive sequences. Of the eight recipients, three were HCV-positive, while the remaining recipients had been transplanted for non-autoimmune, non-viral indications. No induction therapy was given to the subjects, and standard immunosuppression was administered until randomization at 12-24 months post-transplant. To count as tolerant, a recipient had to stay completely off immunosuppression for at least one year without liver enzymes climbing beyond twice the upper limit of normal. Blood samples were collected pre-transplant, pre-randomization before withdrawal, and post-randomization after either complete withdrawal or failed withdrawal. A cohort of 8 liver transplant recipients was studied, of whom 3 were classified as tolerant and 5 as non-tolerant.

High-throughput TCRbeta CDR3 sequencing of frozen genomic DNA was performed by immunoSEQ, with PCR amplification, mapping, bias correction and internal controls included. The authors processed their data as follows. Productive rearrangements were retained, and unique TCRbeta sequences were defined by the CDR3 nucleotide sequence together with the V and J gene. For a sequence to be called donor-reactive, it needed a frequency of at least 0.01% and at least 5-fold expansion in CFSE-low cells compared with unstimulated pre-transplant cells. Minimum frequency thresholds were set for each subject based on the unstimulated sample with the lowest template count, ensuring at least 90% detection power. Repertoire turnover was measured by Jensen-Shannon divergence between the top 1000 TCRbeta sequences post- and pre-transplant. Two-sided Fisher's exact tests were used to test for changes in the detection of donor-reactive sequences. What TCRdb holds here is the immuneACCESS table cut down to in-frame rearrangements. Part of the clones is not present; checked against another copy, under half of the missing clones reflect an unresolved V gene, and the others are unexplained. The DNA was the basis for D and trimming; V, J and clone size are from that table. The sample contains 99,000 or so clones, around 83% of them found a single time. In total, the top ten clones hold approximately 0.93% of the sample.

Concerning this clone: No cognate antigen has been identified for it. The input lacks base qualities; no much larger clone sits a single base away.

According to the study, the label for this sample's time point signals: pre-transplant. Thawed unstimulated PBMCs were stained for CD3, CD4 and CD8 and FACS-sorted into CD3+CD4+ and CD3+CD8+ populations. All 8 studied subjects were randomized to withdrawal of immunosuppression. The Qiagen DNeasy Blood and Tissue Kit was used for genomic DNA isolation. What the study reported, not specific to this receptor: When repertoire turnover was accounted for, significantly reduced detection of donor-reactive sequences was found in 7 of 8 subjects for CD4 and in 8 of 8 subjects for CD8. Donor-reactive sequences declined more than third party-reactive ones, suggesting partial antigen-specific deletion unrelated to withdrawal success. Because allograft tissue specimens were not available, migration of donor-reactive T cells into the graft, rather than deletion, may have occurred. In most of the 8 subjects, regardless of tolerance or HCV status, circulating donor-reactive CD4 TCRbeta sequences dropped significantly post-transplant. In a couple of subjects, low numbers of available donor cells limited the measurable donor-reactive repertoire. The conclusions were considered preliminary, being limited by small, heterogeneous patient numbers and non-standardized post-transplant time points.

From V the trimming removes 1 base and from J it removes 0 bases, while the gene matches leave 9 bases of the junction unaccounted for. The germline V gene provides CDR1 SGHRS and CDR2 YFSETQ. The CDR3 starts with the cysteine, ends with the phenylalanine, and has 18 residues. Here the CDR3 DNA is all that survives: 54 bases in frame from base 1. This chain joins TRBV5-1 to TRBJ2-3; 9 bases in the junction line up with TRBD1. This material consisted of CD4+ T cells from blood, taken before liver transplant. The receptor was derived from a human donor who received a liver transplant. The DNA is as follows: TGCGCCAGCAGCTTGTTGGGACAGGGATCAATTAGCACAGATACGCAGTATTTT. Translated, this gives CASSLLGQGSISTDTQYF.